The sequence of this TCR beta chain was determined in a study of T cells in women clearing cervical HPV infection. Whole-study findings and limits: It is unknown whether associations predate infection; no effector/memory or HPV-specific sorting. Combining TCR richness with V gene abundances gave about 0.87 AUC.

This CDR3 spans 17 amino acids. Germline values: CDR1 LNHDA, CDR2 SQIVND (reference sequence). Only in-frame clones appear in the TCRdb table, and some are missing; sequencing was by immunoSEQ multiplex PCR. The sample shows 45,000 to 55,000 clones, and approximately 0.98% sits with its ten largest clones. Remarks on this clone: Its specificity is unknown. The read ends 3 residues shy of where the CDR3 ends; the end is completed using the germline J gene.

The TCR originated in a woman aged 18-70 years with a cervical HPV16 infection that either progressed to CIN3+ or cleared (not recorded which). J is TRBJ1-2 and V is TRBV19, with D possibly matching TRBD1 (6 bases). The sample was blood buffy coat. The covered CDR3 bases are TGTGCCACCAGAGATTTCGGCGGGACAAGCTCCTACAATGAC. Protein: CATRDFGGTSSYND. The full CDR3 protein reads CATRDFGGTSSYNDYTF.